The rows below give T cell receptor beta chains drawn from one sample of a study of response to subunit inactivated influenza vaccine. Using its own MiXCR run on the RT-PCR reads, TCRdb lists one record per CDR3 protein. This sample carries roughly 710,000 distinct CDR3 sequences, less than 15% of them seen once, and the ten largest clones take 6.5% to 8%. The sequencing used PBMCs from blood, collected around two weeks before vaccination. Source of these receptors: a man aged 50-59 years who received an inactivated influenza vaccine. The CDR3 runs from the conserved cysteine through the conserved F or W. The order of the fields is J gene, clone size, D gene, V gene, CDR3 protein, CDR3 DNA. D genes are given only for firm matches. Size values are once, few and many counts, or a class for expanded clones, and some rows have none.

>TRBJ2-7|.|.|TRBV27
CASSSPKGHWAYEQYF
TGTGCCAGCAGTTCCCCCAAGGGACATTGGGCCTACGAGCAGTACTTC
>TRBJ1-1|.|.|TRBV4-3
CASSPRWNTEAFF
TGCGCCAGCAGCCCCCGTTGGAACACTGAAGCTTTCTTT
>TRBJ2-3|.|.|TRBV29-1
CSVGPGNSDTQYF
TGCAGCGTTGGCCCGGGCAATTCAGATACGCAGTATTTT
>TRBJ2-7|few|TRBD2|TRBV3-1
CASSQSSGGHSYEQYF
TGTGCCAGCAGCCAGTCTAGCGGGGGCCACTCCTACGAGCAGTACTTC
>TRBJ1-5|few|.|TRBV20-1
CSASRGAADQPQHF
TGCAGTGCTTCCCGGGGGGCAGCTGATCAGCCCCAGCATTTT
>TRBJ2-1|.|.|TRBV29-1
CSVARARYNEQFF
TGCAGCGTTGCCAGGGCCCGATACAATGAGCAGTTCTTC
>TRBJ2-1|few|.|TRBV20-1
CSARGLVNEQFF
TGCAGTGCTAGAGGACTAGTCAATGAGCAGTTCTTC
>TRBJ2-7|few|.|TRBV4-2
CASSQVDDYEQYF
TGTGCCAGCAGCCAAGTAGATGACTACGAGCAGTACTTC
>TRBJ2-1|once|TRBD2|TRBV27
CASSTGLANEQFF
TGTGCCAGCAGTACCGGACTAGCCAATGAGCAGTTCTTC
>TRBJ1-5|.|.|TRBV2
CASRNNLGFMGNQPQHF
TGTGCCAGCAGGAATAACCTAGGGTTTATGGGCAATCAGCCCCAGCATTTT
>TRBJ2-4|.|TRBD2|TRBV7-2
CASSAGLVVGGGIQYF
TGTGCCAGCAGCGCAGGACTAGTCGTGGGCGGAGGCATTCAGTACTTC
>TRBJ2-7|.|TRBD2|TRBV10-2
CASSDGGAVVEQYF
TGCGCCAGCAGTGACGGGGGGGCCGTGGTAGAGCAGTACTTC
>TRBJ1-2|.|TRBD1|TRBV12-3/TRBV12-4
CASSGTDRYGYTF
TGTGCCAGCAGTGGGACAGATCGCTATGGCTACACCTTC
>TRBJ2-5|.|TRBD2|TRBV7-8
CASSALAGGLGETQYF
TGTGCCAGCAGCGCTTTAGCGGGAGGTCTGGGGGAGACCCAGTACTTC
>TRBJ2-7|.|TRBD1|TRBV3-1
CASSQGTGNSYEQYF
TGTGCCAGCAGCCAAGGGACAGGGAACTCCTACGAGCAGTACTTC
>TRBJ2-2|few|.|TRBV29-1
CSVDSRTNPNTGELFF
TGCAGCGTTGATAGCCGGACTAATCCGAACACCGGGGAGCTGTTTTTT
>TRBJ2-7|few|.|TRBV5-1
CASSLVTGDYEQYF
TGCGCCAGCAGCTTGGTTACGGGGGACTACGAGCAGTACTTC
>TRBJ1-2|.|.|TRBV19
CASSPARGLYGYTF
TGTGCCAGTAGTCCGGCCCGGGGCCTCTATGGCTACACCTTC
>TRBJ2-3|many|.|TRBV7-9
CASSLDRTYTDTQYF
TGTGCCAGCAGCTTAGACCGGACATACACAGATACGCAGTATTTT
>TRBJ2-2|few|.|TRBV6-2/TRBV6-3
CASRDRFYTGELFF
TGTGCCAGCAGAGACCGATTTTACACCGGGGAGCTGTTTTTT
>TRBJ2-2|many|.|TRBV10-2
CASRNSLVYGELFF
TGCGCCAGCAGGAACTCACTAGTATACGGGGAGCTGTTTTTT
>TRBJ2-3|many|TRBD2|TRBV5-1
CASSLGLASTDTQYF
TGTGCCAGCAGCTTAGGACTAGCGAGCACAGATACGCAGTATTTT
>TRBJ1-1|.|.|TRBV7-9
CASSLADWGTTEAFF
TGTGCCAGCAGCTTAGCGGACTGGGGGACCACTGAAGCTTTCTTT
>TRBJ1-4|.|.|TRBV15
CATSRLDEKLFF
TGTGCCACCAGCAGACTAGATGAAAAACTGTTTTTT
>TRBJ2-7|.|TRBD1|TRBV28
CASSSGQVFYEQYF
TGTGCCAGCAGCTCAGGACAGGTCTTCTACGAGCAGTACTTC
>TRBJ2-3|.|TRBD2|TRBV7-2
CASSPTGGGTDTQYF
TGTGCCAGCAGCCCCACGGGGGGTGGCACAGATACGCAGTATTTT
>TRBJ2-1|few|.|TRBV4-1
CASSQVPSVSYNEQFF
TGCGCCAGCAGCCAAGTTCCTAGCGTATCCTACAATGAGCAGTTCTTC
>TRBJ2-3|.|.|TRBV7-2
CASTLGGLRTDTQYF
TGTGCCAGCACCCTGGGAGGACTGCGCACAGATACGCAGTATTTT
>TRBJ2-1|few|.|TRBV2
CASMAIHNEQFF
TGTGCCAGCATGGCGATTCACAATGAGCAGTTCTTC
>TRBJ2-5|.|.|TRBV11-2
CASSLPPEQETQYF
TGTGCCAGCAGCTTACCTCCAGAGCAAGAGACCCAGTACTTC
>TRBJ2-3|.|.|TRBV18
CASSPTLGADTQYF
TGTGCCAGCTCACCTACCCTGGGGGCAGATACGCAGTATTTT
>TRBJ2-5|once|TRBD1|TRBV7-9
CASSSPGTGQETQYF
TGTGCCAGCAGTTCGCCAGGGACAGGCCAAGAGACCCAGTACTTC
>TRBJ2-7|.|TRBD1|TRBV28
CASRTGQGAHEQYF
TGTGCCAGCAGGACCGGACAGGGGGCACACGAGCAGTACTTC
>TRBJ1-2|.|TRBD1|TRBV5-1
CASSSPGQGGFGYTF
TGCGCCAGCAGCTCCCCGGGACAGGGGGGATTTGGCTACACCTTC
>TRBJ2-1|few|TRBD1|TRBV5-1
CASSDRDRGIEQFF
TGCGCCAGCAGCGATCGGGACAGGGGAATAGAGCAGTTCTTC
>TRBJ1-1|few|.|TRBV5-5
CASIKPGLGLMNTEAFF
TGTGCCAGCATTAAACCAGGGCTTGGACTCATGAACACTGAAGCTTTCTTT
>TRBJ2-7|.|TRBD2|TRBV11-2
CASSFKRGVGEQYF
TGTGCCAGCAGCTTCAAGCGGGGGGTTGGTGAGCAGTACTTC
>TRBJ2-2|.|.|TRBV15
CATSRDTGLAGELFF
TGTGCCACCAGCAGAGATACAGGGCTGGCCGGGGAGCTGTTTTTT
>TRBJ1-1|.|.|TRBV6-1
CASSTPGQQAFF
TGTGCCAGCAGTACACCGGGACAACAAGCTTTCTTT
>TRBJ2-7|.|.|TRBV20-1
CSARSRGVSKYEQYF
TGCAGTGCTAGAAGCAGGGGGGTTTCGAAATACGAGCAGTACTTC
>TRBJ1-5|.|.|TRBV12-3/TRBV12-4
CASSLQGFRQPQHF
TGTGCCAGCAGTTTACAGGGTTTCAGACAGCCCCAGCATTTT
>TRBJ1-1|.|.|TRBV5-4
CASSPLPGYEGTEAFF
TGTGCCAGCAGCCCGCTCCCCGGATATGAGGGTACTGAAGCTTTCTTT
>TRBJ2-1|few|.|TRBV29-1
CSGRTISYNEQFF
TGCAGCGGGCGGACTATCTCCTACAATGAGCAGTTCTTC
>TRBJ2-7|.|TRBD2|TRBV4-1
CASSHEVLAGAHLNYEQYF
TGCGCCAGCAGCCATGAAGTACTAGCGGGGGCCCACCTGAACTACGAGCAGTACTTC
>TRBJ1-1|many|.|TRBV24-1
CATRGIGNTEAFF
TGTGCCACCAGAGGGATTGGAAACACTGAAGCTTTCTTT
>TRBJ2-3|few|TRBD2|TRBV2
CASRDGLAASTDTQYF
TGTGCCAGCAGAGATGGACTAGCGGCATCCACAGATACGCAGTATTTT
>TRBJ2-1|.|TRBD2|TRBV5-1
CASSTGREGEQFF
TGCGCCAGCAGCACCGGGCGGGAGGGTGAGCAGTTCTTC
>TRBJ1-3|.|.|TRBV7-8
CASSLQSYSGNTIDF
TGTGCCAGCAGCTTACAGTCCTACTCTGGAAACACCATAGATTTT
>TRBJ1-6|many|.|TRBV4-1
CASSQSDSPLHF
TGCGCCAGCAGCCAGAGCGATTCACCCCTCCACTTT
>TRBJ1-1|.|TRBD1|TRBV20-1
CSAGQGSGPEAFF
TGCAGTGCTGGACAGGGGTCTGGGCCTGAAGCTTTCTTT
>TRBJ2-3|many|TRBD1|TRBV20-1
CSASGTGGPDTQYF
TGCAGTGCTTCCGGGACAGGGGGCCCAGATACGCAGTATTTT